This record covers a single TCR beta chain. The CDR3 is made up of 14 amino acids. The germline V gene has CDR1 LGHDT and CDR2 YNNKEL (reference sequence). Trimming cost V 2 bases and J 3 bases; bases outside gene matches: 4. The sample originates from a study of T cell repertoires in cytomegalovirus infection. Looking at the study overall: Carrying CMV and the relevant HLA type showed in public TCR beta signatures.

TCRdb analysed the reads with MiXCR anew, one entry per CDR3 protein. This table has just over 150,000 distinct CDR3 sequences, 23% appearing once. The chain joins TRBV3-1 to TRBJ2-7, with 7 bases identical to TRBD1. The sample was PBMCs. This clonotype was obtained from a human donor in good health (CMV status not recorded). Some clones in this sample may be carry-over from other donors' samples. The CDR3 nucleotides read TGTGCCAGCAGCCAAACAGGGGCCCTCTACGAGCAGTACTTC. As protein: CASSQTGALYEQYF.